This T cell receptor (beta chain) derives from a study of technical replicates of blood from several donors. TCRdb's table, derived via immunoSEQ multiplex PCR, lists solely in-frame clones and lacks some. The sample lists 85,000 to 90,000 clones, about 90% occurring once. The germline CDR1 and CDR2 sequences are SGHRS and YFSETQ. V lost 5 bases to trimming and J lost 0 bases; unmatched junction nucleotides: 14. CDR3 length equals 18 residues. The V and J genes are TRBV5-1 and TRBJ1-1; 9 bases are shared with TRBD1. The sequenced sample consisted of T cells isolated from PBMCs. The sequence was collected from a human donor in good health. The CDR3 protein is CASRIGTGGLGMNTEAFF. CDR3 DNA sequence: TGCGCCAGCAGGATTGGTACAGGGGGCTTGGGGATGAACACTGAAGCTTTCTTT.